This T cell receptor beta chain was obtained from a study of T cell responses to AZD1222 COVID-19 vaccine (dated by TCRdb to the early 2020s). For context, the study as a whole: TCR sequencing was performed for fewer than 250 trial participants, of whom about 200 were given two doses of AZD1222 and approximately 25 were given two doses of MenACWY control vaccine. Enrollment into the trials was organized by age into subgroups of 18-55, 56-69 and 70-plus years, and those subgroups contained about 150, 27 and 61 TCR-sequenced participants, respectively.

Study-wide findings and limitations: Most participants were white British and females outnumbered males, and the authors suggested that clonal diversity may have been underestimated. Because no samples from the day 14 peak response were available, repertoires could be characterized only after the peak T cell response. Vaccine-associated CD4 TCRs spanned the whole spike protein, with dominant responses in regions 160-218 and 743-854. The 56-69-year group was small, and its depth increase did not reach significance, likely because of low power. Reportedly, close to half of the unique spike-specific TCRs recognized epitopes lying outside the regions that are mutated in the B.1.351 and B.1.1.7 variants. Spike-specific TCR breadth and depth rose significantly after two AZD1222 doses compared with day 0 and with MenACWY recipients. Conclusions about previously exposed vaccinees were limited because only a handful of AZD1222 recipients were SARS-CoV-2 seropositive at baseline.

On this clone: Its antigen remains undetermined. Nothing much larger sits one base from this clone, and base qualities are not available.

CDR1 and CDR2 (SQVTM, ANQGSEA) derive from the germline V gene. Compared with germline, V lacks 7 bases and J lacks 1 base; bases without a gene match: 3. The CDR3 starts with the cysteine, ends with the phenylalanine, and has 12 residues. Only CDR3 DNA remains: 36 bases, in frame from the first base. The CDR3 regions of human TCRbeta chains were subjected to immunosequencing. The published analysis was carried out like this. Repertoire TCRs were checked for matches against a reference library of SARS-CoV-2-specific TCRs that had been generated using the MIRA antigen-specificity platform. Breadth was defined as the fraction of unique TCRs that were SARS-CoV-2-associated, and depth was defined as the fraction of total T cells that were SARS-CoV-2-associated. Using the MIRA data, each spike-specific TCR was mapped to the spike region that the TCR reacts to and placed in a CD4 or CD8 class. Log10-transformed breadth and depth values were compared by one-way ANOVA with Sidak's multiple comparisons tests. Drawn from immuneACCESS, this table holds only the in-frame rearrangements with V and J called that TCRdb kept. Clones are partly lost; checked studies trace under half to an unresolved V gene and leave the rest unexplained. V, J and clone size were drawn from that table, and D and trimming were deduced from the DNA. The sample table shows fewer than 150,000 clones, and approximately 90% are seen once. The top ten clones comprise approximately 8% of the sample.

In the paper's terms, the time point label means: about 28 days (+/-7) after the second vaccine dose. AZD1222 recipients whose second dose came at about 4 weeks and those whose second dose came at about 12 weeks were combined into one group, since spike-specific TCR depth and breadth did not differ between the two schedules. Vaccinee samples came from UK trials COV001 and COV002, including a single-blind randomized controlled phase 2/3 trial of AZD1222 (ChAdOx1 nCoV-19) in healthy adults. Trial participant PBMC samples were collected at day 0 and day 28 after the second dose for TCRbeta chain sequencing.

The rearrangement combines TRBV29-1 with TRBJ2-5; 7 junctional bases match TRBD1. The input for sequencing was peripheral blood, taken 28 days after the second AZD1222 dose. The sequence derives from an adult who received the AZD1222 COVID-19 vaccine. The DNA sequence is as follows: TGCAGCGGACAGGGTCCCCAAGAGACCCAGTACTTC. This encodes CSGQGPQETQYF.